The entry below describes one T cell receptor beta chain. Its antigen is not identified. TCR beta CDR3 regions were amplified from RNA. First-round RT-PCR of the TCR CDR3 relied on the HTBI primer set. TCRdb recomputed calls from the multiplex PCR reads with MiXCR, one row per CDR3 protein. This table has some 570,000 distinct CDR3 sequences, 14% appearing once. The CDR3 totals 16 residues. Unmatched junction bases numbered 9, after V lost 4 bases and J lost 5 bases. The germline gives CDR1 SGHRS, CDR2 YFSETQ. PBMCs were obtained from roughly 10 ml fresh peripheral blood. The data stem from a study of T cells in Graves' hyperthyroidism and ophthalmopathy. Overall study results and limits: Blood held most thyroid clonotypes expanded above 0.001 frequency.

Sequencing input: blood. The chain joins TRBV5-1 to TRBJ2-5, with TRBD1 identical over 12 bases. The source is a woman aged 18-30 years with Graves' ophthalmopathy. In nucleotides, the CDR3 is TGCGCCAGCAGCGTGGGACAGGGGGCGAGTGTGGAGACCCAGTACTTC. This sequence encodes CASSVGQGASVETQYF.